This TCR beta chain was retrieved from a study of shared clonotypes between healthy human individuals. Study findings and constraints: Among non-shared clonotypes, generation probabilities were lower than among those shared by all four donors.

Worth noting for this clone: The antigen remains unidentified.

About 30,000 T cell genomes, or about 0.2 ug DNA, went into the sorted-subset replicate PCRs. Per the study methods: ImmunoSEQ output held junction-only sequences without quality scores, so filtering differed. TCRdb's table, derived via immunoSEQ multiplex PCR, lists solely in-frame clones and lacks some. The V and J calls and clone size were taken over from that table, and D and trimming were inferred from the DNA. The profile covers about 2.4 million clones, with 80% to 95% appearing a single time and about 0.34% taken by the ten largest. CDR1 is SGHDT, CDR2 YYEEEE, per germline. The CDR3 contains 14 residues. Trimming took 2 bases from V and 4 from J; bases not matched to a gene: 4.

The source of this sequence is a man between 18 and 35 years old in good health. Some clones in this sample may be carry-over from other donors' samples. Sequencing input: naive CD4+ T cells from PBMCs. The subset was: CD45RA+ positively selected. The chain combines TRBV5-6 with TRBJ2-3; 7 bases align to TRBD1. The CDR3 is CASSFKGAADTQYF. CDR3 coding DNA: TGTGCCAGCAGCTTTAAGGGGGCAGCAGATACGCAGTATTTT.